One T cell receptor beta chain is described in this entry. These data originate in a study of blood T cell repertoires in COVID-19. The overall study: Sample material is recorded as cDNA or gDNA derived from T cells, B-cell-depleted T cells, or PBMCs.

Method: immunoSEQ multiplex PCR; TCRdb's copy keeps in-frame clones and lacks some. This table has some 53,000 clones, 80% to 90% appearing once. The germline V gene encodes CDR1 SGHTA and CDR2 FQGTGA. This CDR3 region has 15 residues. V dropped 5 bases and J dropped 5 bases, with 18 bases sitting between them. The sample consisted of peripheral blood. The rearrangement joins TRBV7-3 to TRBJ1-1; D is uncertain. The sequence derives from a man in his fifties or sixties with active COVID-19. The CDR3 coding sequence is TGTGCCAGCAGCCAGGCATGGATCGGGAAGACTGAAGCTTTCTTT. Translating gives CASSQAWIGKTEAFF.